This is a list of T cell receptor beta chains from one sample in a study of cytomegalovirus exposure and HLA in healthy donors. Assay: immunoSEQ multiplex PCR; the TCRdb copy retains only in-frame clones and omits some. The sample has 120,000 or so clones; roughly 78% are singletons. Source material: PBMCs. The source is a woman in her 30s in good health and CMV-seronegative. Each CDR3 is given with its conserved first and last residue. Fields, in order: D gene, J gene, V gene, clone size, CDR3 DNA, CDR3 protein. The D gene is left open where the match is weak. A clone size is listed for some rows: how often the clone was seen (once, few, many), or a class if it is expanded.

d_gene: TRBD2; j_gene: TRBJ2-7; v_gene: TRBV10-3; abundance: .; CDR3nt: TGTGCCGCCAGTAGCGGGAGGACCTCCTACGAGCAGTACTTC; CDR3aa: CAASSGRTSYEQYF
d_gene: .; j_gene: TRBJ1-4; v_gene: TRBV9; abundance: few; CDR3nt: TGTGCCAGCAGCGTAGTCGCACGGGGTGAAAAACTGTTTTTT; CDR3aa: CASSVVARGEKLFF
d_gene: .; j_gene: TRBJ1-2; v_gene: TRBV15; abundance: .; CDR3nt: TGTGCCACCAGCAGTTTAAGAGGGAACGGCTACACCTTC; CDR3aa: CATSSLRGNGYTF
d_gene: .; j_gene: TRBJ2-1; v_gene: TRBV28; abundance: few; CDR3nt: TGTGCCAGCAGTTTGGATAGCGGTCCGAGGGGCGATGAGCAGTTCTTC; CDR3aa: CASSLDSGPRGDEQFF
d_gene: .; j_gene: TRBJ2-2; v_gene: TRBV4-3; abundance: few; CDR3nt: TGCGCCAGCAGCCAAGACAGGGGGGACACCGGGGAGCTGTTTTTT; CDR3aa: CASSQDRGDTGELFF
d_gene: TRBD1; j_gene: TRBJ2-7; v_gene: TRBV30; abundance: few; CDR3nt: TGTGCCTGGACCCCGGGACAGGCGTTGGAGCAGTACTTC; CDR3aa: CAWTPGQALEQYF
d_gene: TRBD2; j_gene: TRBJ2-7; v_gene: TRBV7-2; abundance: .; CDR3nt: TGTGCCAGCAGCCCCTCTGGGGAGGGGTACGAGCAGTACTTC; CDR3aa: CASSPSGEGYEQYF
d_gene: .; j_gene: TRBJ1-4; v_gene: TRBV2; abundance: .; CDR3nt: TGTGCCAGCAGTTTAGGACACAGGGATTCTAATGAAAAACTGTTTTTT; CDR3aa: CASSLGHRDSNEKLFF
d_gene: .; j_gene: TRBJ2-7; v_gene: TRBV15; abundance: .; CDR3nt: TGTGCCACCAGCAGAGCTCAGGGGGGCTCCTACGAGCAGTACTTC; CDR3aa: CATSRAQGGSYEQYF
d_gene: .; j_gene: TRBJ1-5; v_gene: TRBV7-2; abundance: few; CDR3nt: TGTGCCAGCAGCTTAGAACCCCCTCGGCAGGGGAATCAGCCCCAGCATTTT; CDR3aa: CASSLEPPRQGNQPQHF
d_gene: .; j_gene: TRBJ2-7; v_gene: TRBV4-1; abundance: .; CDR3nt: TGCGCCAGCAGCCAAGGTCCTTTGAGCTCCTACGAGCAGTACTTC; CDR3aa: CASSQGPLSSYEQYF
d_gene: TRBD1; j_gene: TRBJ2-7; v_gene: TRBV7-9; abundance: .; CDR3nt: TGTGCCAGCAGCCCCTGGGACAGGGGTTCCTACGAGCAGTACTTC; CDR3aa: CASSPWDRGSYEQYF
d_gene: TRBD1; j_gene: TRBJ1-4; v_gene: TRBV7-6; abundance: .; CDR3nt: TGTGCCAGCAGCTTACCCGGGACAGGGGATGAAAAACTGTTTTTT; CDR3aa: CASSLPGTGDEKLFF
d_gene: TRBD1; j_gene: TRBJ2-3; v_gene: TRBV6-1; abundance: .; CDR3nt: TGTGCCAGCAGTGACAGGGGGCTTTGGACAGATACGCAGTATTTT; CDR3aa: CASSDRGLWTDTQYF
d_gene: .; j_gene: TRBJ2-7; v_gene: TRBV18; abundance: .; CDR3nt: TGTGCCAGCTCAAGAACAGGGACCGAGCAGTACTTC; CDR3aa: CASSRTGTEQYF
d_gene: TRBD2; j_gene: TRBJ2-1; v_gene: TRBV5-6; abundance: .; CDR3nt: TGTGCCAGCGGCTCGGGACTAGCGGGAGCTTACAATGAGCAGTTCTTC; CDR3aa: CASGSGLAGAYNEQFF
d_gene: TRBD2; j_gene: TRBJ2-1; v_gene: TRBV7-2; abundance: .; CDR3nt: TGTGCCAGCAGTCGGCTAGCGGGGGAACTCTACAATGAGCAGTTCTTC; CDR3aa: CASSRLAGELYNEQFF
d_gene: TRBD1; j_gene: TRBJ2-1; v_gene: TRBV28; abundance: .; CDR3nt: TGTGCCAGCAGTTTATTACGACAGGGGGCTCATGAGCAGTTCTTC; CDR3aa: CASSLLRQGAHEQFF
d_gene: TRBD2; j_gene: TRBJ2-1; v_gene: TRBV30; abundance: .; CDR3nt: TGTGCCTGGAGGATAGGCGGGAGAGTAAATGAGCAGTTCTTC; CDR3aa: CAWRIGGRVNEQFF
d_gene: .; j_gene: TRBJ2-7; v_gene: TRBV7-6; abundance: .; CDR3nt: TGTGCCAGCAGCGCAGTTTCCCCGGGTCGTTCCTACGAGCAGTACTTC; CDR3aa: CASSAVSPGRSYEQYF
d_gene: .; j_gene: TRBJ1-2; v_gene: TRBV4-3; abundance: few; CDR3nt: TGCGCCAGCAGCCAGGAGGGGATCGGCAGGGTATACTATGGCTACACCTTC; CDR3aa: CASSQEGIGRVYYGYTF
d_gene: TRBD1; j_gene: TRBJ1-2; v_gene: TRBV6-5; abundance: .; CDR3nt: TGTGCCAGCAGTTCCACAGGGGAAAGGAATAATGGCTACACCTTC; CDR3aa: CASSSTGERNNGYTF
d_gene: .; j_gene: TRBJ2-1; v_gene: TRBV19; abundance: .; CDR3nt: TGTGCCAGTAGTATAGGAGCCTACAATGAGCAGTTCTTC; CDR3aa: CASSIGAYNEQFF
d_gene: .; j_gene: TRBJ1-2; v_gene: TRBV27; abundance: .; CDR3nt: TGTGCCAGCAGTTTTAACAGGGAACCCTATGGCTACACCTTC; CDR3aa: CASSFNREPYGYTF
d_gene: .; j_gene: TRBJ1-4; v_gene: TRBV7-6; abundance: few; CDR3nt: TGTGCCAGCAGCCGTGGTCCGGGGGGGACTAATGAAAAACTGTTTTTT; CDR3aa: CASSRGPGGTNEKLFF
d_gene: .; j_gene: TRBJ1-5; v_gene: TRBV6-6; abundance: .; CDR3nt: TGTGCCAGCACTCTCAGGGAGGACAATCAGCCCCAGCATTTT; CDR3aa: CASTLREDNQPQHF
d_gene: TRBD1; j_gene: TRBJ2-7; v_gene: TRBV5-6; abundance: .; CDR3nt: TGTGCCAGCAGCTGGACAGGGATCATCCACGAGCAGTACTTC; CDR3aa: CASSWTGIIHEQYF
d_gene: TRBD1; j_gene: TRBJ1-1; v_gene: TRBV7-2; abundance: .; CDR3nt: TGTGCCAGCAGCTTATCCGGGACAGGGGGCAGGGGCACTGAAGCTTTCTTT; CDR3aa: CASSLSGTGGRGTEAFF
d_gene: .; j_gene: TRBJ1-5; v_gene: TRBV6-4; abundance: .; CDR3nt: TGTGCCAGCGTCCTTTGGAGGTATCAGCCCCAGCATTTT; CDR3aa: CASVLWRYQPQHF
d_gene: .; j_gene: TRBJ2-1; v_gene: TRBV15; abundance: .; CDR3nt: TGTGCCACCAGCAGAGACACAGGACAGCCCAATGAGCAGTTCTTC; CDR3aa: CATSRDTGQPNEQFF
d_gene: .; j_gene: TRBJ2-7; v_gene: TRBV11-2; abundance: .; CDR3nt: TGTGCCAGCAGCTTAGACACAATGCAGTACTTC; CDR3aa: CASSLDTMQYF
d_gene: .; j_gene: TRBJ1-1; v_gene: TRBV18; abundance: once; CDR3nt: TGTGCCAGCTCACGTATACAGGGCACTGAAGCTTTCTTT; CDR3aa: CASSRIQGTEAFF
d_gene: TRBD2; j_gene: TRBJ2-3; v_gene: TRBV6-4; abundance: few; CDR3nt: TGTGCCAGCAGTGACTCGAGCGGGGGGGCAGATACGCAGTATTTT; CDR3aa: CASSDSSGGADTQYF
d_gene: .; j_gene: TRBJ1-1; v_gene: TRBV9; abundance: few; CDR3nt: TGTGCCAGCAGCGTCTCCTCAGGGTCGAACACTGAAGCTTTCTTT; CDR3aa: CASSVSSGSNTEAFF
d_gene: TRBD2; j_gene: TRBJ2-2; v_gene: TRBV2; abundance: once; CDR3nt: TGTGCCAGCAGTGAAGGTCTAGCGGGGACCGCGAACACCGGGGAGCTGTTTTTT; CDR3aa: CASSEGLAGTANTGELFF
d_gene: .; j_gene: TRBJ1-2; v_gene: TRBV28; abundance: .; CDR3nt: TGTGCCAGCGGGGGGTATGGCTACACCTTC; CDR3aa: CASGGYGYTF
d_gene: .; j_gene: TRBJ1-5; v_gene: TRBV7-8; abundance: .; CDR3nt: TGTGCCAGCAGCTTAGCATCGTGGACAGTTAGCAATCAGCCCCAGCATTTT; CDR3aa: CASSLASWTVSNQPQHF
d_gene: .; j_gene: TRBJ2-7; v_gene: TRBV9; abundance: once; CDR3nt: TGTGCCAGCAGCGTAGGGGGGACTGGAGACTACGAGCAGTACTTC; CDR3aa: CASSVGGTGDYEQYF
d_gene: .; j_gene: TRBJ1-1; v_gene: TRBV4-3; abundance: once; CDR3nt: TGCGCCAGCAGCCAAGAACCGGAGATGAACACTGAAGCTTTCTTT; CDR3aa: CASSQEPEMNTEAFF
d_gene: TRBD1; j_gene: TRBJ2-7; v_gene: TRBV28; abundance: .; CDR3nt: TGTGCCAGCAGTTTACTCCCGGGACAGGGGTCCAACGAGCAGTACTTC; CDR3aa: CASSLLPGQGSNEQYF
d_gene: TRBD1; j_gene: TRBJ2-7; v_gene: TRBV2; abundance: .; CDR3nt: TGTGCCAGCAAAGAGACAGGGATTCCTAACGAGCAGTACTTC; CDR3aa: CASKETGIPNEQYF
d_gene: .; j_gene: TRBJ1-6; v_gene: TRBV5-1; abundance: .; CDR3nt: TGCGCCAGCAGCTTGGCCGGTCCTGAAAATTCACCCCTCCACTTT; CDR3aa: CASSLAGPENSPLHF
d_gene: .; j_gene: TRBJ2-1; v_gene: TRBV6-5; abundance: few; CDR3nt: TGTGCCAGCAGTTACTCTCGGGTCAACTCCTACAATGAGCAGTTCTTC; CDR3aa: CASSYSRVNSYNEQFF
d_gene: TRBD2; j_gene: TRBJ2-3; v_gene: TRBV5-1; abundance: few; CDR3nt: TGCGCCAGCAGCTTAACTAGCGGAAGCACAGATACGCAGTATTTT; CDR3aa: CASSLTSGSTDTQYF
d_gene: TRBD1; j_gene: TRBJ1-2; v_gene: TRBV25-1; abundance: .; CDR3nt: TGTGCCAGCAGAGAGACCAGAATTACAGGGGACGGCGGCTACACCTTC; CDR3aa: CASRETRITGDGGYTF
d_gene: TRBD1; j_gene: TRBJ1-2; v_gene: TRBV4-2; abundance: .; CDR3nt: TGTGCCAGCAGCCAGGAAGACAGGGGGGACTATGGCTACACCTTC; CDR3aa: CASSQEDRGDYGYTF
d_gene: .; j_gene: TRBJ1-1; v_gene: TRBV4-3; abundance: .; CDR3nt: TGCGCCAGCAGCCAAAGTGGGGGGAGGCAGGATGAAGCTTTCTTT; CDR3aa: CASSQSGGRQDEAFF